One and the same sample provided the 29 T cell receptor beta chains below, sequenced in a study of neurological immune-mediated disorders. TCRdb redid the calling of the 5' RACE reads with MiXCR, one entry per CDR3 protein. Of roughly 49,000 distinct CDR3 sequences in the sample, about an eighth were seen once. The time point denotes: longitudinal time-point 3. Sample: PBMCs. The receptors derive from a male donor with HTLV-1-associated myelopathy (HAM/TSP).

CDR3 sequence: CASSYPRGSHRAPLHF. The CDR3 bases are TGTGCCAGCAGTTACCCCCGGGGGAGTCATAGGGCACCCCTCCACTTT. The J gene is TRBJ1-6, the V gene TRBV6-5; the D gene is possibly TRBD1 (5 bases). Trimming cost V 2 bases and J 11 bases, with 19 bases left between them. The CDR3 loop spans 16 amino acids. Germline V CDR1 and CDR2: MNHEY, SVGAGI.

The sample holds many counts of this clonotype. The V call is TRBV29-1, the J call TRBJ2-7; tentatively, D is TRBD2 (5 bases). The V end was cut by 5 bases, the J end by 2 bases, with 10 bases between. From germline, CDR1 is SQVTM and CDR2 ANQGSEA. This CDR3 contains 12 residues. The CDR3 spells CSVNDGTYEQYF. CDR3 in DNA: TGCAGCGTTAACGACGGGACCTACGAGCAGTACTTC.

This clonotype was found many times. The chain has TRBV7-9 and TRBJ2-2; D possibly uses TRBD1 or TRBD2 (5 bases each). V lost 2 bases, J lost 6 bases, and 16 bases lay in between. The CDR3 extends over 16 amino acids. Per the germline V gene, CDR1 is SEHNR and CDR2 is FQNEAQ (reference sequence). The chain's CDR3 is CASSLLAGFGSGELFF. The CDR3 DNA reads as TGTGCCAGCAGCTTACTAGCAGGGTTCGGATCCGGGGAGCTGTTTTTT.

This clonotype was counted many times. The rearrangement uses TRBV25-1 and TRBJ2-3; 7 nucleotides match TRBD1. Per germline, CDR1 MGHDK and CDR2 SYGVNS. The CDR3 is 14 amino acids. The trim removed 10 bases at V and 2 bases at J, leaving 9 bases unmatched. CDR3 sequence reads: CATPTGTDTDTQYF. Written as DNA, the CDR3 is TGTGCCACCCCGACCGGGACAGACACAGATACGCAGTATTTT.

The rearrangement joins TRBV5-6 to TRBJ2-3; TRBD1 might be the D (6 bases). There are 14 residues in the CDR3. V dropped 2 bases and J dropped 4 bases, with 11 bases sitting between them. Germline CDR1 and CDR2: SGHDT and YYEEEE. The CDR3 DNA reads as TGTGCCAGCAGCTTTAGCACAGGGCCAGATACGCAGTATTTT. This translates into CASSFSTGPDTQYF.

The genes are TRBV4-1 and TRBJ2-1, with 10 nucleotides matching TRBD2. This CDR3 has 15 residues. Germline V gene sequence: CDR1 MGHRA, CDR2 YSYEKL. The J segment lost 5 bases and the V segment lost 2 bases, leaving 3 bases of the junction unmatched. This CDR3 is CASSQLAGANNEQFF. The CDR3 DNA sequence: TGCGCCAGCAGCCAACTAGCGGGGGCTAACAATGAGCAGTTCTTC.

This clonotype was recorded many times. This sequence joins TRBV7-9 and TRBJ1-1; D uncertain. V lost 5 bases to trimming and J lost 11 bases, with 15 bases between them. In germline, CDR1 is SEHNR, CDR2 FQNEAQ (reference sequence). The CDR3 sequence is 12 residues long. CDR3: CASSPPGRWAFF. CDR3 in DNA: TGTGCCAGCAGCCCCCCCGGAAGGTGGGCTTTCTTT. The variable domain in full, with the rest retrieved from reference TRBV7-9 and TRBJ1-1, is DTGVSQNPRHKITKRGQNVTFRCDPISEHNRLYWYRQTLGQGPEFLTYFQNEAQLEKSRLLSDRFSAERPKGSFSTLEIQRTEQGDSAMYLCASSPPGRWAFFGQGTRLTVV.

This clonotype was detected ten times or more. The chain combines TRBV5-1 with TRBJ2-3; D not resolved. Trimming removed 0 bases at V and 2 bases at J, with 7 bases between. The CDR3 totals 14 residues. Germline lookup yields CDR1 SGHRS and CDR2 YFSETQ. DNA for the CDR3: TGCGCCAGCAGCTTGGGCAGGAACACAGATACGCAGTATTTT. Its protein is CASSLGRNTDTQYF.

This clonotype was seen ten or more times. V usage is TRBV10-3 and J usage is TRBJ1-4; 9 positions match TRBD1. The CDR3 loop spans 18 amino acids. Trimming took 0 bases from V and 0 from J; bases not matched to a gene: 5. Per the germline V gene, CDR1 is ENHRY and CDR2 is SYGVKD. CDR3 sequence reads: CAISESGTGLTTNEKLFF. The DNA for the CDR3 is TGTGCCATCAGTGAGTCCGGGACAGGGTTAACAACTAATGAAAAACTGTTTTTT.

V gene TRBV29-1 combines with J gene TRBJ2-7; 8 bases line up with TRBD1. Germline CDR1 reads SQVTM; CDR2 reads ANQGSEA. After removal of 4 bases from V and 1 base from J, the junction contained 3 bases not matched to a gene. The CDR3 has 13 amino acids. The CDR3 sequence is CSVARQGSYEQYF. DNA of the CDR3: TGCAGCGTTGCGAGACAGGGGTCCTACGAGCAGTACTTC.

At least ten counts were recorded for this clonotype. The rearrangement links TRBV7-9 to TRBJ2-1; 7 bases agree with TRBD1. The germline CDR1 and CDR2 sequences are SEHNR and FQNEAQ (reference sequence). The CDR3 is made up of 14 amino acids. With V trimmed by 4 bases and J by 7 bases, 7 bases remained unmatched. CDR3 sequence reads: CASSSQGSPNEQFF. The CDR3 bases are TGTGCCAGCAGCTCACAGGGGTCCCCAAATGAGCAGTTCTTC.

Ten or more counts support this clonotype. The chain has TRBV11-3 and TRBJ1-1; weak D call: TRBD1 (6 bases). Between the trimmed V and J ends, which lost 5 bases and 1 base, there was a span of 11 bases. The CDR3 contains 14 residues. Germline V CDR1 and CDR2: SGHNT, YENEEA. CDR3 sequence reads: CASSITQGNTEAFF. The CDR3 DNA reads TGTGCCAGCAGCATTACACAGGGGAACACTGAAGCTTTCTTT.

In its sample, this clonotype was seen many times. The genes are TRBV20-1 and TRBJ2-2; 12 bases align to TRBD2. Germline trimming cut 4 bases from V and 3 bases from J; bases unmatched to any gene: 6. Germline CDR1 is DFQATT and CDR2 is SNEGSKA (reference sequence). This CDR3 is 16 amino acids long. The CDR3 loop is CSATSSGGAYTGELFF. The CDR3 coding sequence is TGCAGTGCTACATCTAGCGGGGGGGCCTACACCGGGGAGCTGTTTTTT.

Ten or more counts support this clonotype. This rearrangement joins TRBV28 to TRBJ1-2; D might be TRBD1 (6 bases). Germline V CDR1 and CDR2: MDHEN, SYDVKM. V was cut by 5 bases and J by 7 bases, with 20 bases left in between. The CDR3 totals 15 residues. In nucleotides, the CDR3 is TGTGCCAGCAGTACCCCCTCGGGGGCATCGGGTGGCTACACCTTC. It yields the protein CASSTPSGASGGYTF.

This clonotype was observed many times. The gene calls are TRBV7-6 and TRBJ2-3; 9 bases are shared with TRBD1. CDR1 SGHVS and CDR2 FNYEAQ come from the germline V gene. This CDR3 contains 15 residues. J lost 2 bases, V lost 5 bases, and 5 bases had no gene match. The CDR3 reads CASSVQGAFTDTQYF. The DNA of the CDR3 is TGTGCCAGCAGCGTACAGGGGGCCTTCACAGATACGCAGTATTTT.

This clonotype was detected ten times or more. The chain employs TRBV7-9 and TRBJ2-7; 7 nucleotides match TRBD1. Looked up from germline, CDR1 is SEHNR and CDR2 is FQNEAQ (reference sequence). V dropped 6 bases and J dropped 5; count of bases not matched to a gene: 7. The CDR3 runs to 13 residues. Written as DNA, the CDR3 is TGTGCCAGCAGACCCAACAGGGGCAACGAGCAGTACTTC. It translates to CASRPNRGNEQYF.

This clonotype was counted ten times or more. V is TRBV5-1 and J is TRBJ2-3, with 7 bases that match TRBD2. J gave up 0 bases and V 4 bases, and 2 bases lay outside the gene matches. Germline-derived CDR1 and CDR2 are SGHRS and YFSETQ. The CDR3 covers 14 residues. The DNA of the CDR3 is TGCGCCAGCAGCCGACTAGCTAGCACAGATACGCAGTATTTT. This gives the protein CASSRLASTDTQYF.

The CDR3 here is CASSVVAGAPDTQYF. CDR3 nucleotide sequence: TGTGCCAGCAGCGTAGTAGCGGGGGCCCCAGATACGCAGTATTTT. The chain recombines TRBV9 with TRBJ2-3; TRBD2 matches at 9 bases. This CDR3 is 15 amino acids long. Germline-derived CDR1 and CDR2 are SGDLS and YYNGEE. J gave up 4 bases and V 0 bases, and 3 bases lay outside the gene matches.

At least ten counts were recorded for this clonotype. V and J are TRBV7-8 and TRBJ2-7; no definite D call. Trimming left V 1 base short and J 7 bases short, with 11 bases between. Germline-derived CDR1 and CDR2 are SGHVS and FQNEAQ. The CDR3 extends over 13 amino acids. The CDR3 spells CASSLGRVMEQYF. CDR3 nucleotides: TGTGCCAGCAGCTTAGGACGGGTTATGGAGCAGTACTTC.

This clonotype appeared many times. CDR3 DNA: TGTGCCAGCAGCTTATCAGGCCGGGGGAATGAGCAGTTCTTC. Translation: CASSLSGRGNEQFF. The rearrangement joins TRBV7-3 to TRBJ2-1, with a possible D match to TRBD2 (6 bases). The germline V and J ends were trimmed by 2 bases and 7 bases, with 12 bases remaining between them. Germline loops: CDR1 SGHTA, CDR2 FQGTGA. The CDR3 sequence is 14 residues long.

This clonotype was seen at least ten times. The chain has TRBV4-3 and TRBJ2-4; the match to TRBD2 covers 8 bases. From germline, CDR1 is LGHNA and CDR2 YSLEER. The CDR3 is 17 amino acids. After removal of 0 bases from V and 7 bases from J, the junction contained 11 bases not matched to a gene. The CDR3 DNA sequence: TGCGCCAGCAGCCAAGATCGTCTCGCGGGGGGCAATAACATTCAGTACTTC. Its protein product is CASSQDRLAGGNNIQYF.

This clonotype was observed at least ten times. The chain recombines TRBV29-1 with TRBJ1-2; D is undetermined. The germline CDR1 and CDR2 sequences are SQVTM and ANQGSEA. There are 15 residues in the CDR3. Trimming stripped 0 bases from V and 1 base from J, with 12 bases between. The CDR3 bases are TGCAGCGTTGAAGACCAGTCATGGGTTAACTATGGCTACACCTTC. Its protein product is CSVEDQSWVNYGYTF.

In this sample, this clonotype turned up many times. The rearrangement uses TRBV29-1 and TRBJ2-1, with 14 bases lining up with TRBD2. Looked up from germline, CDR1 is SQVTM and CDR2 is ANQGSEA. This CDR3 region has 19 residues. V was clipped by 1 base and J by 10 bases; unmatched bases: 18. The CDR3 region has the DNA TGCAGCGTTGAAGGTCTGGCGACTAGCGGGGGGGCCTACATCTTCGAGCAGTTCTTC. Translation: CSVEGLATSGGAYIFEQFF.

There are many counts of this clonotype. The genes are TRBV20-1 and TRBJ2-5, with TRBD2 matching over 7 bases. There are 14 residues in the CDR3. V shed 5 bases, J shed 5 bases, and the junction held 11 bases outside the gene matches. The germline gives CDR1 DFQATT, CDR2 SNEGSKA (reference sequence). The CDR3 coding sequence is TGCAGTGCTCCATTATCTCCCGGGAGGGAGACCCAGTACTTC. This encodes CSAPLSPGRETQYF.

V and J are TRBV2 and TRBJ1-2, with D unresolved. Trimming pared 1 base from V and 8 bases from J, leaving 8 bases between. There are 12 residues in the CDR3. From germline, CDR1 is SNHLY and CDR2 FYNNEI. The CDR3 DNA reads TGTGCCAGCAGTGAAGGCAGAGACGGCTACACCTTC. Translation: CASSEGRDGYTF.

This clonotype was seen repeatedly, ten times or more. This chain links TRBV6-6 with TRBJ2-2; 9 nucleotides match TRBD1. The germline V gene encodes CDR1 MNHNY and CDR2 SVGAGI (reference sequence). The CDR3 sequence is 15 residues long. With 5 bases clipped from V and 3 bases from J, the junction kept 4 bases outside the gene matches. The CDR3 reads CASSEQGADTGELFF. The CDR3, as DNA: TGTGCCAGCAGTGAACAGGGGGCGGACACCGGGGAGCTGTTTTTT.

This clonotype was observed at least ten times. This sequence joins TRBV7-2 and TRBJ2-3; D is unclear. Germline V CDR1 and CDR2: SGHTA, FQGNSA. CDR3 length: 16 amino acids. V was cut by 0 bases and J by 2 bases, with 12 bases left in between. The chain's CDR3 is CASSLALDLITDTQYF. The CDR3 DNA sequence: TGTGCCAGCAGCTTAGCGCTAGACTTAATCACAGATACGCAGTATTTT.

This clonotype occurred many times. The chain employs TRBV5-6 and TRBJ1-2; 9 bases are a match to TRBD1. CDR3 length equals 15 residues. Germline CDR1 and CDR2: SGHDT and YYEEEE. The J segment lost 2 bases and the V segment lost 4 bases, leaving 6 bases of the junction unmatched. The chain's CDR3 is CASSTSGTGNYGYTF. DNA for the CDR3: TGTGCCAGCAGCACCTCCGGGACAGGGAACTATGGCTACACCTTC.

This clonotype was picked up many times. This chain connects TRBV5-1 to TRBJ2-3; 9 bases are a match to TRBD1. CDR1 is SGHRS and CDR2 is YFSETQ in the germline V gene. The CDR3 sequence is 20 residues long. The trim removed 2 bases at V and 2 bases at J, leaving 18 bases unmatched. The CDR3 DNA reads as TGCGCCAGCAGCTTCATCGAGATACAGGGGGCGCGTTGGGACACAGATACGCAGTATTTT. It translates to CASSFIEIQGARWDTDTQYF.